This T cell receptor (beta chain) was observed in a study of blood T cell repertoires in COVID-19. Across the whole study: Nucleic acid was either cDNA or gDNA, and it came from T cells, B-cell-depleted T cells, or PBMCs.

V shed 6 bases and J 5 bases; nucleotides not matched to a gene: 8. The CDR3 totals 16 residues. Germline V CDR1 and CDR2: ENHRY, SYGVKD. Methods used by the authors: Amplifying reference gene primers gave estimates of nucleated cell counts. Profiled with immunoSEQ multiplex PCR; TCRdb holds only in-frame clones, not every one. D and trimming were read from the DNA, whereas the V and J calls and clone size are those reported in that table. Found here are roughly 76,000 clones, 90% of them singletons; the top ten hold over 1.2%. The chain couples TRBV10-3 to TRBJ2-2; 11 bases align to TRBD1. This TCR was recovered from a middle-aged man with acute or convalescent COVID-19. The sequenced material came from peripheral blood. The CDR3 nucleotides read TGTGCCATCAGAAGGGGGACAGGGGGTCAAACCGGGGAGCTGTTTTTT. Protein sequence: CAIRRGTGGQTGELFF.